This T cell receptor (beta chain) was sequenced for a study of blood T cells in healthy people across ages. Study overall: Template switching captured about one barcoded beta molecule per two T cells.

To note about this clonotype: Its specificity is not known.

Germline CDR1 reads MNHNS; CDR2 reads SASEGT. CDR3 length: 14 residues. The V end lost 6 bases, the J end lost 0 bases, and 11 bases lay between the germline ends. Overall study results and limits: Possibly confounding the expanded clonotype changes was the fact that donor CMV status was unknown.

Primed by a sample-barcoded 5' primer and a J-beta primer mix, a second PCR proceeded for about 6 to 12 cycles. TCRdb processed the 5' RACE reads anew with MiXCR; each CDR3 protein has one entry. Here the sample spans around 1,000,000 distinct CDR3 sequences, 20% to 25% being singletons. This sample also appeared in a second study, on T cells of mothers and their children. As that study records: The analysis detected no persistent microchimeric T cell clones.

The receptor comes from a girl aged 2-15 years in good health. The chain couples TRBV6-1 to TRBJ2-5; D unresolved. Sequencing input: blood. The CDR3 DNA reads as TGTGCCAGCAGACCCGCAGTGTACCAAGAGACCCAGTACTTC. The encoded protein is CASRPAVYQETQYF.